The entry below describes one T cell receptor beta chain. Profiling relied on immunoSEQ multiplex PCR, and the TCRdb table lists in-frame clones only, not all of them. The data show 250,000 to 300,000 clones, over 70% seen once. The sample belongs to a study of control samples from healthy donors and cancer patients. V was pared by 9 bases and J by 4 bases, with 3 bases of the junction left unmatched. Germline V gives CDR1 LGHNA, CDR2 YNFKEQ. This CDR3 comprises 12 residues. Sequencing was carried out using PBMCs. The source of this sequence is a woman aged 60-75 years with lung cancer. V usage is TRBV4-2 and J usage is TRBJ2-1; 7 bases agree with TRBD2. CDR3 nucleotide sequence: TGTGCCAGTGGACTAGAATACAATGAGCAGTTCTTC. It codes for CASGLEYNEQFF.